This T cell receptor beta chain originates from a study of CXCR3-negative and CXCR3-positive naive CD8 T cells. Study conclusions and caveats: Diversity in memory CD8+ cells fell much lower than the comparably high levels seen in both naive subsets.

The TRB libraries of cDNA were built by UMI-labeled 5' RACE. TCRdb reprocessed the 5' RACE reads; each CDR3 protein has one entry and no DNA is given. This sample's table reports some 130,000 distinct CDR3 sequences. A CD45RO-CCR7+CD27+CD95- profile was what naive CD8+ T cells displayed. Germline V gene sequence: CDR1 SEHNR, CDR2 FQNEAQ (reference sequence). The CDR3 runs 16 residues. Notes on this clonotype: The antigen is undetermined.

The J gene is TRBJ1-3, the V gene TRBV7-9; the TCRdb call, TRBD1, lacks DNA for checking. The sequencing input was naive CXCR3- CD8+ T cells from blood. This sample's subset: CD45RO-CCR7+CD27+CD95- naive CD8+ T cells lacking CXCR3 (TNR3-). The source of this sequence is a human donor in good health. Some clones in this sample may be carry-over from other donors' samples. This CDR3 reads CASSSPQGRTGNTIYF.